This T cell receptor beta chain stems from a study of spatial heterogeneity in lung cancer. The sample's time point: blood at routine non-recurrence follow-up after resection. This clonotype was counted between two and nine times. A single record per CDR3 protein comes from TCRdb applying MiXCR to the 5' RACE reads. The sample holds over 95,000 distinct CDR3 sequences, 10% to 14% seen once. The receptor's source is a female donor with early-stage non-small cell lung cancer. The sequencing here drew on PBMCs, taken at follow-up.

In nucleotides, the CDR3 is TGTGCCAGCAGTTTACCAGACAGGGTAGGAGGTTCACCCCTCCACTTT. Encoded protein: CASSLPDRVGGSPLHF. The chain couples TRBV28 to TRBJ1-6; TRBD1 matches 7 bases. CDR3 length equals 16 residues. Germline V CDR1 and CDR2: MDHEN, SYDVKM. Unmatched junction bases numbered 10, after V lost 2 bases and J lost 9 bases. Using reference TRBV28 and TRBJ1-6 for the parts outside the CDR3, the full variable domain is DVKVTQSSRYLVKRTGEKVFLECVQDMDHENMFWYRQDPGLGLRLIYFSYDVKMKEKGDIPEGYSVSREKKERFSLILESASTNQTSMYLCASSLPDRVGGSPLHFGNGTRLTVT.